This passage covers 5 T cell receptor beta chains from one sample sequenced in a study of T cell changes during pregnancy in multiple sclerosis. Here immunoSEQ multiplex PCR was the method, and the copy in TCRdb shows in-frame clones only, minus some. This sample has some 51,000 clones, with around 92% found just once. Sequences were derived from CD8+ T cells from peripheral blood mononuclear cells, sampled in the first trimester of pregnancy. Source of these receptors: a female donor with multiple sclerosis, enrolled in a pregnancy study.

V and J are TRBV6-5 and TRBJ2-1; 7 bases are shared with TRBD1. With V trimmed by 4 bases and J by 4 bases, 7 bases remained unmatched. The CDR3 extends over 15 amino acids. From germline, CDR1 is MNHEY and CDR2 SVGAGI. For the CDR3, the DNA is TGTGCCAGCAGTTTACAGGGGATTCGGTACAATGAGCAGTTCTTC. It codes for CASSLQGIRYNEQFF.

The chain carries TRBV2 and TRBJ1-5; TRBD1 aligns across 7 bases. CDR1 and CDR2 from the germline V gene are SNHLY and FYNNEI. The CDR3 loop spans 13 amino acids. Trimming at V came to 6 bases and at J to 7 bases, leaving 6 bases not matched to a gene. This CDR3 is CASREQGNQPQHF. The CDR3 nucleotides read TGTGCCAGCAGGGAACAGGGGAACCAGCCCCAGCATTTT.

This clone appeared a single time. This sequence joins TRBV6-6 and TRBJ2-7; TRBD2 matches 11 bases. Trimming cost V 6 bases and J 4 bases; bases outside gene matches: 8. CDR1 is MNHNY, CDR2 SVGAGI, per germline (reference sequence). The length of the CDR3 is 15 residues. The CDR3 bases are TGTGCCAGCAGCTTACTAGCGGGGGACCATTACGAGCAGTACTTC. It encodes CASSLLAGDHYEQYF.

The chain carries TRBV13 and TRBJ2-3, with 9 bases that match TRBD2. CDR1 PRHDT and CDR2 FYEKMQ come from the germline V gene (reference sequence). The CDR3 has 16 amino acids. The ends lost 5 bases at V and 7 bases at J; junction bases unmatched: 13. The CDR3 here is CASSGRLASGDYTQYF. CDR3 bases: TGTGCCAGCAGCGGAAGGTTGGCTAGCGGGGATTATACGCAGTATTTT.

The V gene is TRBV29-1, the J gene TRBJ2-7, with D perhaps TRBD2 (6 bases). V lost 4 bases and J lost 3, with 10 bases in between. Germline V gives CDR1 SQVTM, CDR2 ANQGSEA. The CDR3 extends over 12 amino acids. The CDR3 here is CSVGWGLYEQYF. The CDR3 region has the DNA TGCAGCGTTGGCTGGGGACTCTACGAGCAGTACTTC.